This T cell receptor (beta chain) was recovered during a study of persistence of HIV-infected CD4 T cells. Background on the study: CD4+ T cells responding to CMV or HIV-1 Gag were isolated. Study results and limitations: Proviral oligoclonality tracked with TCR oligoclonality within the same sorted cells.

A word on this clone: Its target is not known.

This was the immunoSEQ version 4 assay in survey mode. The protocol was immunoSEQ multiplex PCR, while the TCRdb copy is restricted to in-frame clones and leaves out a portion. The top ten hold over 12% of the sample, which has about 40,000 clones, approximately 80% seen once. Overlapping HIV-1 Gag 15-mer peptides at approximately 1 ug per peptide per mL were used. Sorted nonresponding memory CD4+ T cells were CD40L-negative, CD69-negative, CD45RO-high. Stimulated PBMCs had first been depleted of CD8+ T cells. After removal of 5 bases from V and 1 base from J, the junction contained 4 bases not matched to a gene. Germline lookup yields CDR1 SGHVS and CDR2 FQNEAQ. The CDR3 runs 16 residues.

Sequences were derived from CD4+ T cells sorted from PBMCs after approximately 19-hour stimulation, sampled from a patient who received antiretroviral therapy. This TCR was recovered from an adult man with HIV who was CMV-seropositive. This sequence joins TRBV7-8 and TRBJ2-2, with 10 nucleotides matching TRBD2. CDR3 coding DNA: TGTGCCAGCAGCGCCCGGACTAGCGGGAACACCGGGGAGCTGTTTTTT. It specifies CASSARTSGNTGELFF.